Following are 21 T cell receptor beta chains from one sample sequenced in a study of STAT3 mutations in large granular lymphocyte leukemia. Sequencing used immunoSEQ multiplex PCR; TCRdb keeps in-frame clones, though not all of them. The table has approximately 13,000 clones, 65% to 85% seen once. General study results and limits: At least one immunodominant TCR beta clonotype appeared in every T-cell large granular lymphocyte leukemia patient.

Their antigens are not known. Input material: peripheral blood mononuclear cells. These receptor sequences come from a man aged 55 to 70 with T-cell large granular lymphocyte leukemia. Some clones in this sample may be carry-over from other donors' samples.

The chain recombines TRBV5-1 with TRBJ1-3, with 7 bases matching TRBD1. Germline CDR1 reads SGHRS; CDR2 reads YFSETQ. V lost 4 bases, J lost 0 bases, and 7 bases stayed unmatched. The CDR3 covers 16 residues. The chain's CDR3 is CASSPGTAVSGNTIYF. The CDR3 DNA reads TGCGCCAGCAGCCCAGGGACAGCAGTCTCTGGAAACACCATATATTTT.

The chain links TRBV28 to TRBJ1-5; D might be TRBD1 (5 bases). CDR1 MDHEN and CDR2 SYDVKM come from the germline V gene. Trimming shortened V by 5 bases and J by 7 bases, and 12 bases separated the two germline ends. The CDR3 contains 13 residues. The CDR3 coding sequence is TGTGCCAGCAGTCTAGGGGTTCTGCAGCCCCAGCATTTT. Protein sequence: CASSLGVLQPQHF. Combining the CDR3 with reference TRBV28 and TRBJ1-5 gives the whole variable domain DVKVTQSSRYLVKRTGEKVFLECVQDMDHENMFWYRQDPGLGLRLIYFSYDVKMKEKGDIPEGYSVSREKKERFSLILESASTNQTSMYLCASSLGVLQPQHFGDGTRLSIL.

The chain carries TRBV5-1 and TRBJ1-1; the D is unclear. V was cut by 2 bases and J by 1 base, with 12 bases left in between. Germline CDR1 SGHRS, CDR2 YFSETQ. The length of the CDR3 is 15 residues. CDR3 DNA: TGCGCCAGCAGCTTCGTACCTATACAGAACACTGAAGCTTTCTTT. Amino acids: CASSFVPIQNTEAFF.

V usage is TRBV5-4 and J usage is TRBJ2-7; 8 nucleotides align to TRBD1. J lost 0 bases, V lost 4 bases, and 6 bases had no gene match. The CDR3 spans 15 residues. The germline V gene has CDR1 SGHNT and CDR2 YYREEE (reference sequence). CDR3 amino acids: CASSTWQGASYEQYF. As DNA, the CDR3 is TGTGCCAGCAGCACTTGGCAGGGGGCCTCCTACGAGCAGTACTTC.

This chain links TRBV27 with TRBJ2-3; 9 bases fit TRBD1. J was trimmed by 1 base and V by 5 bases; bases with no gene match: 7. Germline CDR1 is MNHEY and CDR2 is SMNVEV (reference sequence). The CDR3 is made up of 16 amino acids. In DNA form, the CDR3 reads TGTGCCAGCAGTCCGGGACAGGGTCGTCGCACAGATACGCAGTATTTT. Amino acids: CASSPGQGRRTDTQYF.

The CDR3 spells CASSFEVGYGYTF. For the CDR3, the DNA is TGCGCCAGCAGCTTTGAGGTGGGCTATGGCTACACCTTC. This rearrangement joins TRBV5-1 to TRBJ1-2; D remains unclear. The CDR3 contains 13 residues. V was clipped by 2 bases and J by 4 bases, with 9 bases between them. CDR1 and CDR2 (germline): SGHRS, YFSETQ. The variable domain in full, completed from reference TRBV5-1 and TRBJ1-2, reads KAGVTQTPRYLIKTRGQQVTLSCSPISGHRSVSWYQQTPGQGLQFLFEYFSETQRNKGNFPGRFSGRQFSNSRSEMNVSTLELGDSALYLCASSFEVGYGYTFGSGTRLTVV.

This clone was seen a single time. The genes are TRBV18 and TRBJ1-4; D unresolved. The germline V gene has CDR1 KGHSH and CDR2 LQKENI. Between the trimmed V and J ends, which lost 4 bases and 0 bases, there was a span of 9 bases. The CDR3 runs to 15 residues. This CDR3 reads CASSQNRATNEKLFF. Written as DNA, the CDR3 is TGTGCCAGCTCACAGAACAGAGCAACTAATGAAAAACTGTTTTTT.

The V call is TRBV11-2, the J call TRBJ2-1, with 10 bases aligning to TRBD2. The germline CDR1 and CDR2 sequences are SGHAT and FQNNGV. This CDR3 spans 17 amino acids. V lost 2 bases, J lost 0 bases, and 4 bases stayed unmatched. CDR3 bases: TGTGCCAGCAGCTTACCCTCTAGCGGGAGCTCCTACAATGAGCAGTTCTTC. Encoded protein: CASSLPSSGSSYNEQFF.

This clone was seen a handful of times. The chain employs TRBV16 and TRBJ2-1, with TRBD2 matching over 10 bases. In germline, CDR1 is KGHSY, CDR2 FQNENV. This CDR3 has 17 residues. J gave up 6 bases and V 4 bases, and 12 bases lay outside the gene matches. CDR3 in DNA: TGTGCCAGCAGCCCCCGGGAGGGCCTAGCGGGAGTCAATGAGCAGTTCTTC. Translating it yields CASSPREGLAGVNEQFF.

This clone came up a few times. The chain combines TRBV7-9 with TRBJ2-3; TRBD2 agrees at 7 bases. Germline V gene data show CDR1 as SEHNR and CDR2 as FQNEAQ (reference sequence). This CDR3 is 17 amino acids long. The V segment lost 5 bases and the J segment 3 bases; nucleotides outside the gene matches: 14. For the CDR3, the DNA is TGTGCCAGCAGCCCTCGAAAGGGCGGGAGCAGGACAGATACGCAGTATTTT. It codes for CASSPRKGGSRTDTQYF.

The chain links TRBV4-1 to TRBJ2-5; 7 nucleotides align to TRBD1. The CDR3 is 17 amino acids. The J segment lost 3 bases and the V segment lost 0 bases, leaving 10 bases of the junction unmatched. In germline, CDR1 is MGHRA, CDR2 YSYEKL. In DNA, the CDR3 is TGCGCCAGCAGCCAAGAACTAACAGGGGACAGAGAAGAGACCCAGTACTTC. Protein: CASSQELTGDREETQYF.

The chain uses TRBV19 and TRBJ2-3; 7 bases align to TRBD2. The CDR3 runs to 15 residues. V gave up 2 bases and J gave up 2 bases; unmatched junction bases: 4. Germline loops: CDR1 LNHDA, CDR2 SQIVND (reference sequence). The CDR3 spells CASSIFGRPTDTQYF. CDR3 nucleotide sequence: TGTGCCAGTAGTATATTCGGGAGGCCCACAGATACGCAGTATTTT.

The rearrangement links TRBV27 to TRBJ2-7, with D possibly being TRBD2 (6 bases). The germline V and J ends were trimmed by 3 bases and 0 bases, with 12 bases remaining between them. Germline loops: CDR1 MNHEY, CDR2 SMNVEV (reference sequence). This CDR3 is 15 amino acids long. In nucleotides, the CDR3 is TGTGCCAGCAGTTTGGTCGGGACTCCCTCCTACGAGCAGTACTTC. Its protein product is CASSLVGTPSYEQYF.

This clone is a singleton in its sample. This chain links TRBV6-1 with TRBJ1-1, with 8 bases lining up with TRBD1. The V gene end was trimmed by 6 bases and the J gene end by 4 bases; junction bases not matched to a gene: 7. Germline CDR1 reads MNHNS; CDR2 reads SASEGT. The CDR3 is 14 amino acids. The CDR3 sequence is CASSGQGGGTEAFF. The CDR3, as DNA: TGTGCCAGCAGCGGACAGGGTGGAGGCACTGAAGCTTTCTTT.

The chain recombines TRBV29-1 with TRBJ1-1, with a weak D call TRBD1 (6 bases). Germline V gene lookup returns CDR1 SQVTM and CDR2 ANQGSEA. Trimming cost V 4 bases and J 0 bases, with 9 bases left between them. The CDR3 is 13 residues long. The CDR3 DNA is TGCAGCGTTGCAGGGGATATGAACACTGAAGCTTTCTTT. Protein sequence: CSVAGDMNTEAFF.

The chain has TRBV5-5 and TRBJ1-4; a weak D match, TRBD1 (5 bases). Germline lookup yields CDR1 SGHKS and CDR2 YYEKEE (reference sequence). This CDR3 is 15 amino acids long. V was cut by 0 bases and J by 3 bases, with 9 bases left in between. CDR3 bases: TGTGCCAGCAGCTTGGGGGACGGCGCTAATGAAAAACTGTTTTTT. Translated, it gives CASSLGDGANEKLFF.

The V call is TRBV4-2, the J call TRBJ1-4, with 8 bases lining up with TRBD1. Germline lookup yields CDR1 LGHNA and CDR2 YNFKEQ. CDR3 size: 14 residues. The V gene end was trimmed by 6 bases and the J gene end by 8 bases; junction bases not matched to a gene: 8. The CDR3 here is CASRDGTGVEKLFF. The DNA of the CDR3 is TGTGCCAGCAGGGACGGGACAGGCGTGGAAAAACTGTTTTTT.

This clone was counted between two and nine times. The chain combines TRBV19 with TRBJ2-7; D not certain. The CDR3 spans 12 residues. Germline CDR1 reads LNHDA; CDR2 reads SQIVND (reference sequence). V lost 3 bases to trimming and J lost 6 bases, with 9 bases between them. The CDR3 reads CASSMATGEQYF. For the CDR3, the DNA is TGTGCCAGTAGTATGGCTACGGGCGAGCAGTACTTC. Drawing the rest from reference TRBV19 and TRBJ2-7, the complete variable domain is DGGITQSPKYLFRKEGQNVTLSCEQNLNHDAMYWYRQDPGQGLRLIYYSQIVNDFQKGDIAEGYSVSREKKESFPLTVTSAQKNPTAFYLCASSMATGEQYFGPGTRLTVT.

This chain uses TRBV2 with TRBJ2-1; D may match TRBD1 or TRBD2 (5 bases each). The CDR3 loop spans 14 amino acids. Germline CDR1 SNHLY, CDR2 FYNNEI. Deletions cut 3 bases from V and 5 bases from J, with 11 bases between. CDR3 protein: CASSEVRGDNEQFF. CDR3 coding DNA: TGTGCCAGCAGTGAGGTTAGAGGGGACAATGAGCAGTTCTTC.

The gene calls are TRBV11-1 and TRBJ2-5; D remains unclear. Germline CDR1 SGHAT, CDR2 FQDESV (reference sequence). The CDR3 length is 14 residues. The V end lost 4 bases, the J end lost 7 bases, and 16 bases lay between the germline ends. The CDR3 coding sequence is TGTGCCAGCAGCTCGGGCCTCGGCAGCGTGACCCAGTACTTC. Amino acids: CASSSGLGSVTQYF. Full variable domain (remainder filled in from reference TRBV11-1 and TRBJ2-5): EAEVAQSPRYKITEKSQAVAFWCDPISGHATLYWYRQILGQGPELLVQFQDESVVDDSQLPKDRFSAERLKGVDSTLKIQPAELGDSAMYLCASSSGLGSVTQYFGPGTRLLVL.

This chain links TRBV12-5 with TRBJ2-5, with D possibly being TRBD1 or TRBD2 (5 bases each). This CDR3 spans 13 amino acids. V lost 2 bases and J 10 bases, leaving 14 bases between the germline ends. Germline V gives CDR1 LGHNT, CDR2 FRNRAP. The CDR3 loop reads CASGLPGSQGQYF. In nucleotides, the CDR3 is TGTGCTAGTGGTTTGCCGGGATCGCAGGGCCAGTACTTC.